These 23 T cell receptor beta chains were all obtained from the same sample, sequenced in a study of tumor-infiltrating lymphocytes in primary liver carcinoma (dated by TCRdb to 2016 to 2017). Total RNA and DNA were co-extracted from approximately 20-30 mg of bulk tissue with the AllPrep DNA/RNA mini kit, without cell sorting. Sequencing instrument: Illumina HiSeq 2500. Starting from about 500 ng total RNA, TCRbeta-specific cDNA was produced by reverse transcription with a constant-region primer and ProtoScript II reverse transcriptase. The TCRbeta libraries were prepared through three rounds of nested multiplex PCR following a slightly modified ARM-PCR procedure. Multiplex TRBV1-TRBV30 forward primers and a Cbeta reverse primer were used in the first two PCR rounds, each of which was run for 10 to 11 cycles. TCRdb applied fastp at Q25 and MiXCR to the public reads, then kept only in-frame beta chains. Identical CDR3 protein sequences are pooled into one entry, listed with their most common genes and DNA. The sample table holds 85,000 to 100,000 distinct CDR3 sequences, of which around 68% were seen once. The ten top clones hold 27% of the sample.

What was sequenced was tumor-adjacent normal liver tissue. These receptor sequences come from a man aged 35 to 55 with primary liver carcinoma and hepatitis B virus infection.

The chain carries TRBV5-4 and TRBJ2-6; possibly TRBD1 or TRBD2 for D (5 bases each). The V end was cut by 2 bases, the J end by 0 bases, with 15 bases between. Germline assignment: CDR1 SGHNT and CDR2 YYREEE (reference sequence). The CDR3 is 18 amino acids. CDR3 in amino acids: CASSFPSGQGSGANVLTF. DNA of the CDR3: TGTGCCAGCAGCTTCCCCTCGGGGCAAGGCTCTGGGGCCAACGTCCTGACTTTC.

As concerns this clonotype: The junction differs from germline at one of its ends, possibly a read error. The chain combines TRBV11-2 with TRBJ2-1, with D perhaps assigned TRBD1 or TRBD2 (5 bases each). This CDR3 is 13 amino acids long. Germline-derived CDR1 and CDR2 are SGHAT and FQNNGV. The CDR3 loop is CTSSPQAGGEQFF. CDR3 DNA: TGTACCAGCAGCCCCCAGGCTGGGGGTGAGCAGTTCTTC.

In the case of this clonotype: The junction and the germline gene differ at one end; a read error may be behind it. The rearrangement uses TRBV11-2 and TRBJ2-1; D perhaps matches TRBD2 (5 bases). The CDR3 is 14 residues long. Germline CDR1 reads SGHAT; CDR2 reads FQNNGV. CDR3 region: CASSRISVYNKQFF. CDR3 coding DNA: TGTGCCAGCAGCCGGATTAGCGTGTACAATAAGCAGTTCTTC.

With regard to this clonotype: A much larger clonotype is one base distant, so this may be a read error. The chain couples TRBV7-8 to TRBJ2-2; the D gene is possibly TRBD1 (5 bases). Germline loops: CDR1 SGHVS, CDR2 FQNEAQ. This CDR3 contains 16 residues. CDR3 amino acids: CASSPRLWGGTEELFF. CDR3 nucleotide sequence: TGTGCCAGCAGCCCACGGCTATGGGGCGGCACCGAGGAGCTGTTTTTT.

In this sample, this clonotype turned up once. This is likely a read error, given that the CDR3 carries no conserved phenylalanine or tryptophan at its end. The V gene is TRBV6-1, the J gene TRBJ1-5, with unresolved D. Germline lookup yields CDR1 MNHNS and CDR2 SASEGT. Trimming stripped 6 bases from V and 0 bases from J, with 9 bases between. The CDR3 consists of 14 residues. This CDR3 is CASRQFDSNQPQHY. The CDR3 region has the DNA TGTGCCAGCAGACAGTTTGATAGCAATCAGCCCCAGCATTAT.

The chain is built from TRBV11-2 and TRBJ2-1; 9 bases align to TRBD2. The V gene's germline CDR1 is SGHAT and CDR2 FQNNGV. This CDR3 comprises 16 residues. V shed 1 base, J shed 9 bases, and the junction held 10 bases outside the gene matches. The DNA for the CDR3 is TGTGCCAGCAGCTTAGTAGGTGAGACTAGCGGCATTGAGCAGTTCTTC. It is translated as CASSLVGETSGIEQFF.

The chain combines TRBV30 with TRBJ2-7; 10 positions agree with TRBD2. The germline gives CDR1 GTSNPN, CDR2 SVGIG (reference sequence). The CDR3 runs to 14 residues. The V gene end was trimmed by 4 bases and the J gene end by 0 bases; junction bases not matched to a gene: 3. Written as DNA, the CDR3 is TGTGCCTGGACCCCTAGCGGGGGCTCCTACGAGCAGTACGTC. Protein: CAWTPSGGSYEQYV.

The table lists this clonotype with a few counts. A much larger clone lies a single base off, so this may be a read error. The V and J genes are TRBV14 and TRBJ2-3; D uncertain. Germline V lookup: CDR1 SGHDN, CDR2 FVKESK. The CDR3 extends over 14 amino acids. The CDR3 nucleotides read TGTACCAGCAGCCTCTCCCCGCCGGCAGATACGCAGTATTTT. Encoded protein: CTSSLSPPADTQYF.

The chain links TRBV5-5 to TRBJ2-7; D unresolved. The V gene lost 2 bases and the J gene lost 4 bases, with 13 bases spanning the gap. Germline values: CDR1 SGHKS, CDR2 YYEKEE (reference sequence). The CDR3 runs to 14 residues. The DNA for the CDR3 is TGTGCCAGCAGCTTAGGTGAGATTTGGTACGAGCAGTACTTC. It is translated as CASSLGEIWYEQYF.

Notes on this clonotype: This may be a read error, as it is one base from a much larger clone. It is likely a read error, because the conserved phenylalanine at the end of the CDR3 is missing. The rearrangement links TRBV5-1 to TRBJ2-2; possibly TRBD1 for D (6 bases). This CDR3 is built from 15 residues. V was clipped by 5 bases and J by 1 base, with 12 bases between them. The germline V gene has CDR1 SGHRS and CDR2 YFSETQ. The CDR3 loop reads CASRPTGMNTGELFS. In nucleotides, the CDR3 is TGCGCCAGCAGACCTACAGGGATGAACACCGGGGAGCTGTTTTCT.

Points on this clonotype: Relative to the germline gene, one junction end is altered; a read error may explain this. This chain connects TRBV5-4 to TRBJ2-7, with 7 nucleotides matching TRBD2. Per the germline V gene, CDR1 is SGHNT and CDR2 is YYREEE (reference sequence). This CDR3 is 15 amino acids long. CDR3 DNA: TGTGCCAGCAACTTCGAATCGGGAGGTACCTACGAACAGTACTTC. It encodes CASNFESGGTYEQYF.

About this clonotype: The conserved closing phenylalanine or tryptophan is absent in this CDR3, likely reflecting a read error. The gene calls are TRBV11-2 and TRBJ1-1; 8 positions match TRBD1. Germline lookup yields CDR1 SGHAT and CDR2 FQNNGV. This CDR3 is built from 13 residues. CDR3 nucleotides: TGTGGCAGCAGTACGACAGGGGACACTGAAGCTTTCATT. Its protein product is CGSSTTGDTEAFI.

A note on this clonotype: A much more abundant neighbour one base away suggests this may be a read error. The CDR3 sequence is CASSQAFGPYEHYF. The CDR3 DNA is TGTGCCAGCAGCCAAGCTTTCGGTCCCTACGAGCACTACTTC. This chain links TRBV14 with TRBJ2-7; D gene unclear. The CDR3 runs 14 residues. Per germline, CDR1 SGHDN and CDR2 FVKESK.

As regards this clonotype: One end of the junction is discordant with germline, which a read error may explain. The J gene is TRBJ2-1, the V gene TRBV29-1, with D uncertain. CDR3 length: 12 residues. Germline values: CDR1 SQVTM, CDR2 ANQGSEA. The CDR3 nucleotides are TGCAGCGTTGTAGCTCTTGCCAATGAGCAGCTCTTC. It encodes CSVVALANEQLF.

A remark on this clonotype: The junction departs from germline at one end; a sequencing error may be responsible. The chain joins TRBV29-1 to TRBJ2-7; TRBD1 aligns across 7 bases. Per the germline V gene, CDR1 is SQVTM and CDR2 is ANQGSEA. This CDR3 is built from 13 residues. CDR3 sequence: CNTSAGTDYEQYF. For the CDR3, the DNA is TGCAACACGTCCGCCGGGACAGACTACGAGCAGTATTTC.

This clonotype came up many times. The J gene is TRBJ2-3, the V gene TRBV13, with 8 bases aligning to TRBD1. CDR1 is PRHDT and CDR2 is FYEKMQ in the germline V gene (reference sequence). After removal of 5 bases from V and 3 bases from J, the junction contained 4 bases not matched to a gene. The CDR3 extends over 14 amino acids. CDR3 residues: CASSLRQGTDTQYF. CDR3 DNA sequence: TGTGCCAGCAGCCTACGACAGGGGACAGATACGCAGTATTTT.

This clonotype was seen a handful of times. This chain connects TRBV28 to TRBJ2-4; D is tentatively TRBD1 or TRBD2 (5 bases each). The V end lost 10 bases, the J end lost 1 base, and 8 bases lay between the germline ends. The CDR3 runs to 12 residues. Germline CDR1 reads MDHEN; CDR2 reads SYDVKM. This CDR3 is CATGTAKNIQYF. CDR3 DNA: TGTGCCACTGGGACGGCCAAAAACATTCAGTACTTC.

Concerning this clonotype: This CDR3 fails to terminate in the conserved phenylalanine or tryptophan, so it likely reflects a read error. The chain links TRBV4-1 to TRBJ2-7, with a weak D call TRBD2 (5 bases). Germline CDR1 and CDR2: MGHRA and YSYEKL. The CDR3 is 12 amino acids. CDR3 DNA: TGCGCCAACAGCCAAGAGGGATACGAGCAGTACCTC. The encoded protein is CANSQEGYEQYL.

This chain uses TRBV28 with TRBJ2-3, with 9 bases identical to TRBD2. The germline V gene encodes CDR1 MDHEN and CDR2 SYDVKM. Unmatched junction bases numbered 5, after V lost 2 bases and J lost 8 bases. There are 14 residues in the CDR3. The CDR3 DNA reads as TGTGCCAGCAGTTTACTAGCGGGGCCAGCTACGCAGTATTTT. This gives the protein CASSLLAGPATQYF.

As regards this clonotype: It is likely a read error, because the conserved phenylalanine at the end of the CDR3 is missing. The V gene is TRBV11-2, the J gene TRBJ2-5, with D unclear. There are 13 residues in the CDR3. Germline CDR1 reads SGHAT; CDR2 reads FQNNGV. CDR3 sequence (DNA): TGTGCCAGTAGCTTCGAACTTGGAGAGACCCAGTACCTC. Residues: CASSFELGETQYL.

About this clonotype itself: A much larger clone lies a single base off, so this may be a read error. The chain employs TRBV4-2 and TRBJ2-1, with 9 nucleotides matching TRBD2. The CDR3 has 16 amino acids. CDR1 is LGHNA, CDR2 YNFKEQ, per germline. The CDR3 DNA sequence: TGTGCCAGCAGCCAGGAGACTAGCGGTTCCTACGATGAGCAGTTCTTC. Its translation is CASSQETSGSYDEQFF.

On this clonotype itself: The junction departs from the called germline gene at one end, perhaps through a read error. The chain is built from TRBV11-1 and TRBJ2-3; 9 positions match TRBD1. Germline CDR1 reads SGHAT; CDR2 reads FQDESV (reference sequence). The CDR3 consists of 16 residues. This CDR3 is CTSSTAQGAQADTQYF. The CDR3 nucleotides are TGTACCAGCAGCACCGCACAGGGGGCCCAGGCAGATACGCAGTATTTT.

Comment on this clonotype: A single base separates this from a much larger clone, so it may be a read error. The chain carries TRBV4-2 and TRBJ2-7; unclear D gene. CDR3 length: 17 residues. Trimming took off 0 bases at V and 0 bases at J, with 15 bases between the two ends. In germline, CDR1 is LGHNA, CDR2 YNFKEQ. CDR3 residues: CASSQEPDMLTSYEQYF. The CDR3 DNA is TGTGCCAGCAGCCAAGAACCGGATATGCTGACCTCCTACGAGCAGTACTTC.